These T cell receptor beta chains were read from a single sample in a study of T cell responses to AZD1222 COVID-19 vaccine. Repertoires were generated with immunoSEQ multiplex PCR, while TCRdb's copy carries only in-frame clones and drops some. The sample holds some 62,000 clones; over 60% are singletons and the top ten take about 14%. The source was peripheral blood, collected on day 0 of AZD1222 vaccination. These TCRs come from an adult in good health. Both conserved end residues are part of each CDR3. A D gene is named only where the DNA matches it firmly. Size values are once, few and many counts, or a class for expanded clones, and some rows have none.

>-|TRBJ2-7|TRBD1|TRBV6-2/TRBV6-3
TGTGCCAGCAGTTGGACAGGAACTTACGAGCAGTACTTC
CASSWTGTYEQYF
>-|TRBJ1-3|-|TRBV18
TGTGCCAGCTCACCACAGCCCCCAACGGGCAACACCATATATTTT
CASSPQPPTGNTIYF
>few|TRBJ1-1|-|TRBV2
TGTGCCAGCAGTAGGGAGGGAGAAACTGAAGCTTTCTTT
CASSREGETEAFF
>few|TRBJ2-3|-|TRBV4-3
TGCGCCAGCAGCCAAGATCCCGAGGGGTTGACATACACAGATACGCAGTATTTT
CASSQDPEGLTYTDTQYF
>-|TRBJ2-6|-|TRBV5-1
TGCGCCAGCATCGACAGCTCTGGGGCCAACGTCCTGACTTTC
CASIDSSGANVLTF
>-|TRBJ1-1|-|TRBV2
TGTGCCAGCGGAATTCGGGAGGATTCTGAAGCTTTCTTT
CASGIREDSEAFF
>-|TRBJ1-1|-|TRBV6-5
TGTGCCAGTGGACACGGGGGGGACACTGAAGCTTTCTTT
CASGHGGDTEAFF
>-|TRBJ1-1|-|TRBV7-9
TGTGCCAGCAGCTTAGCTGAGTCTGAAGCTTTCTTT
CASSLAESEAFF
>-|TRBJ1-6|-|TRBV11-2
TGTGCCAGCAGCTTATTTGTCTCCTATAATTCACCCCTCCACTTT
CASSLFVSYNSPLHF
>medium-sized|TRBJ1-5|TRBD1|TRBV7-2
TGTGCCAGCAGCTTACTACGGACAGGAAACCAGCCCCAGCATTTT
CASSLLRTGNQPQHF
>-|TRBJ2-1|TRBD2|TRBV14
TGTGCCAGCAGCCAAGATTCGGGACTAGCGGCCTACAATGAGCAGTTCTTC
CASSQDSGLAAYNEQFF
>-|TRBJ2-7|TRBD2|TRBV5-4
TGTGCCAGCAGCGCGGCCATAGCGGGGGGGATAGAGCAGTACTTC
CASSAAIAGGIEQYF
>few|TRBJ2-1|-|TRBV4-2
TGTGCCAGCAGCCAAGAAGGGGGGCCCCCTAACAATGAGCAGTTCTTC
CASSQEGGPPNNEQFF
>few|TRBJ1-2|TRBD1|TRBV6-2/TRBV6-3
TGTGCCAGCAGTTACTCGACGACAGGGGTTAGTGGCTACACCTTC
CASSYSTTGVSGYTF
>-|TRBJ1-6|TRBD1|TRBV7-3
TGTGCCAGCAGCGATGGACAGGGGGTTTCACCCCTCCACTTT
CASSDGQGVSPLHF
>medium-sized|TRBJ2-1|-|TRBV10-3
TGTGCCGCCAGGACGGATGACAATGAGCAGTTCTTC
CAARTDDNEQFF
>-|TRBJ1-4|TRBD1|TRBV5-1
TGCGCCAGCAGCTGGACAGGGGGCAGAAACCTTAATGAAAAACTGTTTTTT
CASSWTGGRNLNEKLFF
>few|TRBJ2-5|-|TRBV30
TGTGCCTGGAAGGGGGGGCGGGAGACCCAGTACTTC
CAWKGGRETQYF
>few|TRBJ2-7|TRBD1|TRBV27
TGTGCCAGCAGTTTTCAGGGGGACGAGCAGTACTTC
CASSFQGDEQYF
>-|TRBJ2-6|-|TRBV4-2
TGTGCCAGCAGCCAAGACGCGAGCGTTTCTGGGGCCAACGTCCTGACTTTC
CASSQDASVSGANVLTF
>-|TRBJ2-7|TRBD2|TRBV7-8
TGTGCCAGCAGCCCTTCCCCTAGCGGGGGGACCCCCGAGCAGTACTTC
CASSPSPSGGTPEQYF
>-|TRBJ1-4|-|TRBV4-3
TGCGCCAGCAGCCCGAGGGAGAGAGGCGAAAAACTGTTTTTT
CASSPRERGEKLFF
>-|TRBJ1-6|TRBD1|TRBV13
TGTGCCAGCAGCTTAGGGAGGGGGCGCGTGGATTCACCCCTCCACTTT
CASSLGRGRVDSPLHF
>-|TRBJ2-1|TRBD1|TRBV9
TGTGCCAGCAGCCCCGGGACAGCCTACAATGAGCAGTTCTTC
CASSPGTAYNEQFF
>-|TRBJ1-1|-|TRBV5-1
TGCGCCAGCAGCTTGGACGGGACGAACACTGAAGCTTTCTTT
CASSLDGTNTEAFF
>-|TRBJ2-7|TRBD1|TRBV6-5
TGTGCCAGCAGTTCCCCCGGGACAGGGATCCACGAGCAGTACTTC
CASSSPGTGIHEQYF
>-|TRBJ1-1|-|TRBV4-1
TGCGCCAGCAGCCAAGGGGGTTTAGCCATTACAGGGTCCACTGAAGCTTTCTTT
CASSQGGLAITGSTEAFF
>-|TRBJ1-2|TRBD1|TRBV4-3
TGCGCCAGCAGCTGGGGACAGGGTTTTAAGGGCTACACCTTC
CASSWGQGFKGYTF
>-|TRBJ2-1|-|TRBV4-3
TGCGCCAGCAGCCAAGAGTTAGGGGACGTCTGGAAGTTCTTC
CASSQELGDVWKFF
>few|TRBJ1-2|TRBD1|TRBV7-2
TGTGCCAGCAGCTTCGACCCACAGGGGAAGGCCTATGGCTACACCTTC
CASSFDPQGKAYGYTF
>few|TRBJ2-3|-|TRBV4-3
TGCGCCAGCAGTCGGGGGAGCACAGATACGCAGTATTTT
CASSRGSTDTQYF
>-|TRBJ2-7|TRBD1|TRBV14
TGTGCCAGCAGCGGTGGGGCAGGACAGGGGGACTACGAGCAGTACTTC
CASSGGAGQGDYEQYF
>once|TRBJ1-2|TRBD1|TRBV27
TGTGCCAGCAGTTATGGGACAGGGGGCATCTATGGCTACACCTTC
CASSYGTGGIYGYTF